This TCR beta chain was found in a study of cytomegalovirus exposure and HLA in healthy donors. Points from the study as a whole: It was confirmed in vitro that a few of the CMV-associated chains were specific for CMV antigens. The authors listed approximately 160 TCR beta chains as cytomegalovirus-associated. TCR sequences were mostly rare, though some public TCRs occurred in many donors.

Data came from immunoSEQ multiplex PCR; TCRdb stores just in-frame clones and leaves some out. This table has 75,000 to 90,000 clones, around 96% appearing once. Per the germline V gene, CDR1 is MNHEY and CDR2 is SVGAGI. The CDR3 runs to 11 residues. V was cut by 5 bases and J by 4 bases, with 5 bases left in between. A remark on this clone: Its antigen remains unidentified.

These donors were members of the approximately 110-subject validation cohort, a group separate from the roughly 700-subject first cohort. The J gene is TRBJ1-2, the V gene TRBV6-5, with unresolved D. The origin of this receptor is a man younger than 35 in good health and CMV-seropositive. The material sequenced was PBMCs. The CDR3 sequence: CASSERYGYTF. The DNA of the CDR3 is TGTGCCAGCAGTGAGCGCTATGGCTACACCTTC.